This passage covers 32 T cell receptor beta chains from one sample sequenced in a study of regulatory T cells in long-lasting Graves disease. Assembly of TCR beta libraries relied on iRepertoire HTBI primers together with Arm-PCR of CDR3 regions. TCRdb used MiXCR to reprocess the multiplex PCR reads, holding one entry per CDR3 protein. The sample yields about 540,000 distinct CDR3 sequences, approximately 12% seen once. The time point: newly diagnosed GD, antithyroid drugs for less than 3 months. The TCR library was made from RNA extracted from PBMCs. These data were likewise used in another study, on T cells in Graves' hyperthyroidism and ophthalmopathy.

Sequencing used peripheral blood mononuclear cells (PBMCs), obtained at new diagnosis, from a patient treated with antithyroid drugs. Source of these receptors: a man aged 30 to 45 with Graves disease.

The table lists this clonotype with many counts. The CDR3 loop reads CASSIGPGGIYEQYF. Here the CDR3 DNA reads TGTGCCAGCAGCATAGGTCCCGGGGGCATCTACGAGCAGTACTTC. The rearrangement joins TRBV11-2 to TRBJ2-7; D may match TRBD1 or TRBD2 (6 bases each). V was cut by 5 bases and J by 3 bases, with 17 bases left in between. This CDR3 has 15 amino acids. Germline assignment: CDR1 SGHAT and CDR2 FQNNGV.

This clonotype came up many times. The CDR3 loop is CASSIDLGTEAFF. The CDR3, as DNA: TGTGCCAGTAGTATAGATTTGGGCACTGAAGCTTTCTTT. The chain couples TRBV19 to TRBJ1-1; no definite D call. The germline V and J ends were trimmed by 0 bases and 4 bases, with 6 bases remaining between them. Germline assignment: CDR1 LNHDA and CDR2 SQIVND (reference sequence). This CDR3 comprises 13 residues. Supplemented by reference TRBV19 and TRBJ1-1, the full variable domain reads DGGITQSPKYLFRKEGQNVTLSCEQNLNHDAMYWYRQDPGQGLRLIYYSQIVNDFQKGDIAEGYSVSREKKESFPLTVTSAQKNPTAFYLCASSIDLGTEAFFGQGTRLTVV.

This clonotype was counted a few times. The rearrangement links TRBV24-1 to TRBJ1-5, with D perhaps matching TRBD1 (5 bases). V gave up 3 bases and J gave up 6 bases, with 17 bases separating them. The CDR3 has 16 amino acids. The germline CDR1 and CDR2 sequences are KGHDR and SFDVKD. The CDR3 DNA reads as TGTGCCACCAGTGATGGCGGTGGAGGGGTGATTCAGCCCCAGCATTTT. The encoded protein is CATSDGGGGVIQPQHF.

The CDR3 reads CAIAGGESSGANVLTF. The CDR3 region has the DNA TGTGCCATCGCCGGGGGGGAAAGCTCTGGGGCCAACGTCCTGACTTTC. This chain joins TRBV7-9 and TRBJ2-6; 8 bases map to TRBD2. The junction had 8 bases not matched to a gene; V was cut back by 10 bases and J by 0 bases. This CDR3 is built from 16 residues. Germline V gene lookup returns CDR1 SEHNR and CDR2 FQNEAQ (reference sequence).

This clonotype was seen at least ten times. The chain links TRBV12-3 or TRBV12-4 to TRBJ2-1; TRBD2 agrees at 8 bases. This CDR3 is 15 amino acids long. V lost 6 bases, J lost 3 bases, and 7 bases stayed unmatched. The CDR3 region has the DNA TGTGCCAGCAGCCCAGTGGCGGGGGGCTACAATGAGCAGTTCTTC. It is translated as CASSPVAGGYNEQFF.

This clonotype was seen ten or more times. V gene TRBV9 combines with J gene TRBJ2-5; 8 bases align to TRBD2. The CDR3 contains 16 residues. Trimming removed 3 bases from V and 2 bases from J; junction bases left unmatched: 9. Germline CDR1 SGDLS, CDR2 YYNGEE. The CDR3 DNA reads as TGTGCCAGCAGCGCAGAAGTTAGCGGGAATCAAGAGACCCAGTACTTC. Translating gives CASSAEVSGNQETQYF.

The CDR3: CASSERVAGVYEQYF. The CDR3 nucleotides are TGTGCCAGCAGCGAGCGGGTAGCGGGAGTGTACGAGCAGTACTTC. The genes are TRBV9 and TRBJ2-7, with 9 bases lining up with TRBD2. The CDR3 extends over 15 amino acids. Germline V gene data show CDR1 as SGDLS and CDR2 as YYNGEE. Unmatched junction bases numbered 8, after V lost 3 bases and J lost 4 bases.

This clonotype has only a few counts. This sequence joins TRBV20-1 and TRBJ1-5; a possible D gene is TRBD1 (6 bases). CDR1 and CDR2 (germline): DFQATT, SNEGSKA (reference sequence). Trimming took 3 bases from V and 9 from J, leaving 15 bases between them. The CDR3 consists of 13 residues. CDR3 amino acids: CSASRGVVGPQHF. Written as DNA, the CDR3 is TGCAGTGCTAGTAGGGGGGTAGTAGGGCCCCAGCATTTT.

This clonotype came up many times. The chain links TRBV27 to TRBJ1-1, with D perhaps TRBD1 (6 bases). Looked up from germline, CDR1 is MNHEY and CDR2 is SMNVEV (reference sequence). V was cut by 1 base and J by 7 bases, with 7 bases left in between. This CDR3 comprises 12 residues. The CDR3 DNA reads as TGTGCCAGCAGTTTATTACAGGGTGAAGCTTTCTTT. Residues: CASSLLQGEAFF.

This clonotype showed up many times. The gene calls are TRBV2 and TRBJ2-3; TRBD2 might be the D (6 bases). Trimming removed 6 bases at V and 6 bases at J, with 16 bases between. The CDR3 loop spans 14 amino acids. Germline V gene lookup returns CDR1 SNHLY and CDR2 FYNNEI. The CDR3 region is CASRGDSGLDTQYF. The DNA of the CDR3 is TGTGCCAGCAGGGGGGACTCCGGTTTGGATACGCAGTATTTT.

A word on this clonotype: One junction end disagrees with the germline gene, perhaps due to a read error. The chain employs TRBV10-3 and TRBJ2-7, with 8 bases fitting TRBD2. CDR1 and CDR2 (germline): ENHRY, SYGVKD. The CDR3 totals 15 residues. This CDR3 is CPISLSGSISYEQYF. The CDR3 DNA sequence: TGTCCCATCAGTCTAAGCGGGAGTATTTCCTACGAGCAGTACTTC.

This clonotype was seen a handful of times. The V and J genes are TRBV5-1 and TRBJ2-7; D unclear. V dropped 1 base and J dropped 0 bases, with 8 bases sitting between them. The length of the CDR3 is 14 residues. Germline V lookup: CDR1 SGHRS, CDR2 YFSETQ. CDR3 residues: CASSLWAASYEQYF. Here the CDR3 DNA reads TGCGCCAGCAGCTTGTGGGCGGCCTCCTACGAGCAGTACTTC.

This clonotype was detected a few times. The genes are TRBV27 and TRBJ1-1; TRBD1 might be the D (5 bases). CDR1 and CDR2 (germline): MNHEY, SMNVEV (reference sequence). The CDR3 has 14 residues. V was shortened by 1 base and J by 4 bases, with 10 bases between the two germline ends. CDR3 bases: TGTGCCAGCAGTTTATTAGGGGTGGCCACTGAAGCTTTCTTT. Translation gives CASSLLGVATEAFF.

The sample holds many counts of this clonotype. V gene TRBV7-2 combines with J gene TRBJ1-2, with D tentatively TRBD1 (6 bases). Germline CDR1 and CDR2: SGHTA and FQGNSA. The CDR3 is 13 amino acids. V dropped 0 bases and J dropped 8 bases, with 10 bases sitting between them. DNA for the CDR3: TGTGCCAGCAGCTTAGCTCGGGGGCGAGGCTACACCTTC. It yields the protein CASSLARGRGYTF. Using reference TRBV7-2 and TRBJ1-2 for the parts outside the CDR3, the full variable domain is GAGVSQSPSNKVTEKGKDVELRCDPISGHTALYWYRQSLGQGLEFLIYFQGNSAPDKSGLPSDRFSAERTGGSVSTLTIQRTQQEDSAVYLCASSLARGRGYTFGSGTRLTVV.

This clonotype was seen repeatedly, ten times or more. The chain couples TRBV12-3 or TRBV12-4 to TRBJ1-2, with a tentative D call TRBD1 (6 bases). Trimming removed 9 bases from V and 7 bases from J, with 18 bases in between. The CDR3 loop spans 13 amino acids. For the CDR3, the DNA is TGTGCCAGTGCACAGGGAAGTAATACTGGCTACACCTTC. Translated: CASAQGSNTGYTF.

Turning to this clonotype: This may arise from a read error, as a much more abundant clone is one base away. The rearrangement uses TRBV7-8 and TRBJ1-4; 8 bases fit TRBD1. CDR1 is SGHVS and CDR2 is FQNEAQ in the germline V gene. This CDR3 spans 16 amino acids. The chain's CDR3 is CASSLVPGQDNEKLLF. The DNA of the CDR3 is TGTGCCAGCAGCTTAGTTCCGGGACAGGATAATGAAAAACTGCTTTTT.

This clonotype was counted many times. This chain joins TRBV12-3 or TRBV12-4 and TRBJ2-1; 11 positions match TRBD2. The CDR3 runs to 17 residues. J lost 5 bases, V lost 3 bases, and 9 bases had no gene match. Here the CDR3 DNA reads TGTGCCAGCAGTTTTAGGCTAGCGGGAGGAGTCCACAATGAGCAGTTCTTC. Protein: CASSFRLAGGVHNEQFF.

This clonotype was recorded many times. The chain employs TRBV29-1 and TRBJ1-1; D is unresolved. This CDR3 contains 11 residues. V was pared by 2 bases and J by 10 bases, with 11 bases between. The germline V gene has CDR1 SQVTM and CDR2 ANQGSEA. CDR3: CSVEQAAAAFF. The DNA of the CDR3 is TGCAGCGTTGAACAGGCTGCTGCAGCTTTCTTT.

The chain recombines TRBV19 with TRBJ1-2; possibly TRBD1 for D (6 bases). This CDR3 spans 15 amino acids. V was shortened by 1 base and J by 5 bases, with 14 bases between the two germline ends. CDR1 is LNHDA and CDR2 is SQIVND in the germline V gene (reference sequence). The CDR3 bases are TGTGCCAGTAGTATAGGACAGGACACCCTATATGGCTACACCTTC. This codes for CASSIGQDTLYGYTF.

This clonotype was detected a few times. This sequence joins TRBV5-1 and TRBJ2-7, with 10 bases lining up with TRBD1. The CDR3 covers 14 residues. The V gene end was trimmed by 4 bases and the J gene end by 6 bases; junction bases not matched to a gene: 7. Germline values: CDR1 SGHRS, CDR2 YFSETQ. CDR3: CASSVDRGKVEQYF. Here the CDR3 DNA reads TGCGCCAGCAGCGTGGACAGGGGGAAGGTCGAGCAGTACTTC. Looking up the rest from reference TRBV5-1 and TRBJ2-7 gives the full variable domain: KAGVTQTPRYLIKTRGQQVTLSCSPISGHRSVSWYQQTPGQGLQFLFEYFSETQRNKGNFPGRFSGRQFSNSRSEMNVSTLELGDSALYLCASSVDRGKVEQYFGPGTRLTVT.

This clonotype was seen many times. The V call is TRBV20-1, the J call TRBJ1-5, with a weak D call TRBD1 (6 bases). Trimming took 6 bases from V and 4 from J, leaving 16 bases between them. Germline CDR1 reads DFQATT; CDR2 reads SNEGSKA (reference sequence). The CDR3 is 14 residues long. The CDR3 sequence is CSAPLTGPNQPQHF. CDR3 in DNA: TGCAGTGCCCCCCTTACAGGGCCAAATCAGCCCCAGCATTTT.

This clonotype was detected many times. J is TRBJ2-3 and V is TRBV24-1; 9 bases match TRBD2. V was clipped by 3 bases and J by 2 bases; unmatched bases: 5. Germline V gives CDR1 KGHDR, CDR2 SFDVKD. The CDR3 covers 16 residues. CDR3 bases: TGTGCCACCAGTGATACAGCGGGAGGACCCACAGATACGCAGTATTTT. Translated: CATSDTAGGPTDTQYF.

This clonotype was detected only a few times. The chain's CDR3 is CASSTALAGDIGELFF. The CDR3 nucleotides read TGCGCCAGCAGCACCGCGCTAGCGGGAGATATTGGGGAGCTGTTTTTT. The genes are TRBV5-1 and TRBJ2-2; 10 nucleotides line up with TRBD2. Trimming cost V 4 bases and J 8 bases; bases outside gene matches: 11. The CDR3 spans 16 residues. Per the germline V gene, CDR1 is SGHRS and CDR2 is YFSETQ.

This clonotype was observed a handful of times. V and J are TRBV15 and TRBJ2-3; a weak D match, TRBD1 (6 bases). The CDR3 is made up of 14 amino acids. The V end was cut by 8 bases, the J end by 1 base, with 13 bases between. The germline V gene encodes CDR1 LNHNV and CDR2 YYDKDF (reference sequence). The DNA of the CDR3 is TGTGCCACCGGGGGCGTGGGGGGCACAGATACGCAGTATTTT. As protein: CATGGVGGTDTQYF.

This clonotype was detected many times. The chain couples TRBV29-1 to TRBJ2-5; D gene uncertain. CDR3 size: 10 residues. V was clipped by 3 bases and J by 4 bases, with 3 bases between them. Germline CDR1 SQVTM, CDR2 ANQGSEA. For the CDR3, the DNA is TGCAGCGTTGAGTCAGAGACCCAGTACTTC. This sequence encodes CSVESETQYF.

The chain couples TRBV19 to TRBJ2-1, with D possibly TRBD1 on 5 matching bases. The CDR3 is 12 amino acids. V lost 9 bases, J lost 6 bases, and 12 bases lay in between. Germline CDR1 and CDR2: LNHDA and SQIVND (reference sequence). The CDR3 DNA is TGTGCCAGCAGACAGCCAGGCAATGAGCAGTTCTTC. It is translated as CASRQPGNEQFF.

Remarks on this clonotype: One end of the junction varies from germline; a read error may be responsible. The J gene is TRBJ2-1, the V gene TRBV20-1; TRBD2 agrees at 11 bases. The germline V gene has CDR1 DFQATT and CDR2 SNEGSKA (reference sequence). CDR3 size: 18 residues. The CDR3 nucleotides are TGCGGTGCTTGGTCCCGCTCCGGACTAGCGGGCTCCTACAATGAGCAGTTCTTC. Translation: CGAWSRSGLAGSYNEQFF.

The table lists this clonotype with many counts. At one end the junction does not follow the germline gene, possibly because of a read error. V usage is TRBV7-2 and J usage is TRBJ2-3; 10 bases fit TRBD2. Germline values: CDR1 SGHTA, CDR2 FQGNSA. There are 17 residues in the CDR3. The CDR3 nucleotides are TGTGCCAGCAGCTTAGCCCCGGCTAGCGGGAGTTCAGATACACAGTATTTT. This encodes CASSLAPASGSSDTQYF.

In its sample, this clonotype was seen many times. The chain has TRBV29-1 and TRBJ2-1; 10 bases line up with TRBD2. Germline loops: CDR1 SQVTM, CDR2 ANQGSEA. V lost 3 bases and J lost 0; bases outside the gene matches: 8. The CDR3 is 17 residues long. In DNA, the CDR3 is TGCAGCGTTGACGGTTCCCCTAGCGGGAGCTCCTACAATGAGCAGTTCTTC. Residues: CSVDGSPSGSSYNEQFF.

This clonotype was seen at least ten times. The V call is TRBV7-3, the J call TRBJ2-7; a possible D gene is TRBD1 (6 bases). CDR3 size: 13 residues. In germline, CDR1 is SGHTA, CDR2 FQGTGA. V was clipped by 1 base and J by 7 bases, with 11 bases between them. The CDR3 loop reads CASSLNRGLEQYF. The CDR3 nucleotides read TGTGCCAGCAGCTTAAATAGGGGGTTGGAGCAGTACTTC.

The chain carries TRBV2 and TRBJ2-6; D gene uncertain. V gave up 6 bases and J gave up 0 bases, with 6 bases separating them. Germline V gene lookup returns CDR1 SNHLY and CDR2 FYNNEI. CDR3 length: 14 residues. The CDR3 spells CASSQRSGANVLTF. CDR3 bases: TGTGCCAGCAGCCAGCGCTCTGGGGCCAACGTCCTGACTTTC.

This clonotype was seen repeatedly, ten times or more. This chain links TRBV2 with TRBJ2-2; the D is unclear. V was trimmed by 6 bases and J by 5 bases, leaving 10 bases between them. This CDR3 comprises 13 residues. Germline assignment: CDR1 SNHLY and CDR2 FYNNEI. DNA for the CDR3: TGTGCCAGCAGACAGACACTAACCGGGGAGCTGTTTTTT. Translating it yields CASRQTLTGELFF.